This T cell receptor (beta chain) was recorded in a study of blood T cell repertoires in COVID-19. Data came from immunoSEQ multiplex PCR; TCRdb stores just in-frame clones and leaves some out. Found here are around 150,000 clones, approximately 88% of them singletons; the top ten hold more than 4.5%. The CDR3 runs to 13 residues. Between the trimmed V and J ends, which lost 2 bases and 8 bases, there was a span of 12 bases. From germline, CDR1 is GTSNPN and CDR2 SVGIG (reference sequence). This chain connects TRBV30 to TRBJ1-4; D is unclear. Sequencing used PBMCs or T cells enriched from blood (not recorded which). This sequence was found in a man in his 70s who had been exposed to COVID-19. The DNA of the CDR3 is TGTGCCTGGAGTAACAGACAAGGCGAAAAACTGTTTTTT. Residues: CAWSNRQGEKLFF.